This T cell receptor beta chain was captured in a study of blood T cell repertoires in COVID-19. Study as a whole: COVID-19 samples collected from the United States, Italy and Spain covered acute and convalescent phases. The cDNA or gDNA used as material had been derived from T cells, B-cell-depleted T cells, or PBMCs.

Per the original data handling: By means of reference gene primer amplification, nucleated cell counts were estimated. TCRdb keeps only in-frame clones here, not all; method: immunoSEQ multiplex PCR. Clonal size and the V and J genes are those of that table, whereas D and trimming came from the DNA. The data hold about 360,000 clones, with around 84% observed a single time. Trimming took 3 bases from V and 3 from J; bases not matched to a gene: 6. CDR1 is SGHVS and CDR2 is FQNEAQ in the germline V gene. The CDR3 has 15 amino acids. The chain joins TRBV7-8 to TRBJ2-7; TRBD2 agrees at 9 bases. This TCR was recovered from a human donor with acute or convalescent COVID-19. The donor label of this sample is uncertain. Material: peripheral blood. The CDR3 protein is CASSFGAGGYYEQYF. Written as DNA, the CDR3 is TGTGCCAGCAGCTTCGGAGCGGGAGGCTACTACGAGCAGTACTTC. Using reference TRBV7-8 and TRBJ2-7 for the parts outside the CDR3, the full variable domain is GAGVSQSPRYKVAKRGQDVALRCDPISGHVSLFWYQQALGQGPEFLTYFQNEAQLDKSGLPSDRFFAERPEGSVSTLKIQRTQQEDSAVYLCASSFGAGGYYEQYFGPGTRLTVT.